The 32 T cell receptor beta chains given below trace back to one sample, sequenced in a study of T cells in Graves' hyperthyroidism and ophthalmopathy. RNA transcripts gave rise to amplified TCR beta CDR3 regions. A set of HTBI primers served as the primers for a first-round RT-PCR of the TCR CDR3. In TCRdb, the multiplex PCR reads were re-called with MiXCR into one record per CDR3 protein. The sample lists about 510,000 distinct CDR3 sequences, over 35% occurring once. Sequencing was performed on peripheral blood or thyroid tissue (not recorded which). These receptors were obtained from an adult woman with Graves' disease, either hyperthyroidism or ophthalmopathy (not recorded which).

The chain recombines TRBV28 with TRBJ2-5; weak D call: TRBD2 (5 bases). The germline V gene encodes CDR1 MDHEN and CDR2 SYDVKM. Trimming took 3 bases from V and 3 from J, leaving 14 bases between them. This CDR3 contains 15 residues. This chain's CDR3 is CASSFLGGKEETQYF. CDR3 in DNA: TGTGCCAGCAGTTTTCTCGGAGGCAAAGAAGAGACCCAGTACTTC. Based on the CDR3 plus reference TRBV28 and TRBJ2-5, the full variable domain is DVKVTQSSRYLVKRTGEKVFLECVQDMDHENMFWYRQDPGLGLRLIYFSYDVKMKEKGDIPEGYSVSREKKERFSLILESASTNQTSMYLCASSFLGGKEETQYFGPGTRLLVL.

This clonotype has at least ten counts. The chain has TRBV4-2 and TRBJ2-7; 7 nucleotides line up with TRBD2. The CDR3 spans 15 residues. CDR1 and CDR2 (germline): LGHNA, YNFKEQ. Trimming cost V 7 bases and J 3 bases; bases outside gene matches: 12. The CDR3 protein is CASTPSGGEGYEQYF. CDR3 coding DNA: TGTGCCAGCACCCCGTCTGGGGGGGAGGGCTACGAGCAGTACTTC.

The chain has TRBV7-3 and TRBJ2-2; D not certain. The CDR3 runs 14 residues. Looked up from germline, CDR1 is SGHTA and CDR2 is FQGTGA. The V gene lost 4 bases and the J gene lost 3 bases, with 9 bases spanning the gap. The CDR3 region has the DNA TGTGCCAGCAGCTCTAAGCAGGACACCGGGGAGCTGTTTTTT. Protein sequence: CASSSKQDTGELFF.

This clonotype was detected many times. The genes are TRBV5-1 and TRBJ1-1, with TRBD1 as a possible D gene (5 bases). The germline V gene has CDR1 SGHRS and CDR2 YFSETQ. The CDR3 has 17 amino acids. Deletions cut 0 bases from V and 1 base from J, with 16 bases between. The CDR3 spells CASSLATMGDTNTEAFF. The CDR3 nucleotides are TGCGCCAGCAGCTTGGCCACTATGGGGGATACGAACACTGAAGCTTTCTTT.

This clonotype has at least ten counts. The rearrangement uses TRBV7-3 and TRBJ1-6; maybe TRBD1 (6 bases). The CDR3 runs 13 residues. Trimming stripped 4 bases from V and 10 bases from J, with 11 bases between. In germline, CDR1 is SGHTA, CDR2 FQGTGA. The CDR3 is CASSWDKSSPLHF. CDR3 DNA: TGTGCCAGCAGCTGGGACAAATCCTCACCCCTCCACTTT.

The chain joins TRBV29-1 to TRBJ2-7; 8 nucleotides match TRBD2. The better agreement between TRBJ2-1 and the DNA end casts doubt on the J call. CDR3 length equals 13 residues. The germline gives CDR1 SQVTM, CDR2 ANQGSEA. DNA of the CDR3: TGCAGCGTATCGCGGGAGGTCGACAATGAGCAGTTCTTC. Translation: CSVSREVDNEQFF.

This clonotype was picked up many times. This chain uses TRBV29-1 with TRBJ1-3; D gene ambiguous. CDR3 length: 11 residues. Germline V gives CDR1 SQVTM, CDR2 ANQGSEA. Trimming removed 7 bases from V and 0 bases from J, with 4 bases in between. Written as DNA, the CDR3 is TGCAGCGCCGACTCTGGAAACACCATATATTTT. Protein: CSADSGNTIYF. Drawing the rest from reference TRBV29-1 and TRBJ1-3, the complete variable domain is SAVISQKPSRDICQRGTSLTIQCQVDSQVTMMFWYRQQPGQSLTLIATANQGSEATYESGFVIDKFPISRPNLTFSTLTVSNMSPEDSSIYLCSADSGNTIYFGEGSWLTVV.

The J gene is TRBJ2-7, the V gene TRBV2, with no clear D. Germline V lookup: CDR1 SNHLY, CDR2 FYNNEI. CDR3 length equals 15 residues. The V gene lost 5 bases and the J gene lost 2 bases, with 16 bases spanning the gap. CDR3 in DNA: TGTGCCAGCAGTTACTCCGGCGGCTCGCCCTACGAGCAGTACTTC. Residues: CASSYSGGSPYEQYF.

With regard to this clonotype: The junction departs from the called germline gene at one end, perhaps through a read error. The V gene is TRBV24-1, the J gene TRBJ1-3; perhaps TRBD1 as D (5 bases). The germline CDR1 and CDR2 sequences are KGHDR and SFDVKD. This CDR3 region has 14 residues. CDR3 sequence: CAISDGGSGNTIYF. CDR3 DNA sequence: TGTGCCATCAGTGATGGGGGTTCTGGAAACACCATATATTTT.

The J gene is TRBJ2-6, the V gene TRBV5-1; the D gene is possibly TRBD1 (6 bases). Germline V gene sequence: CDR1 SGHRS, CDR2 YFSETQ. The V end lost 4 bases, the J end lost 4 bases, and 15 bases lay between the germline ends. This CDR3 contains 16 residues. The CDR3 DNA is TGCGCCAGCAGCCCCGGGACACCTTCAGGGGCCAACGTCCTGACTTTC. Its translation is CASSPGTPSGANVLTF.

This clonotype was detected many times. The chain has TRBV12-3 or TRBV12-4 and TRBJ2-6; TRBD2 agrees at 7 bases. The CDR3 is 15 amino acids. Germline trimming cut 5 bases from V and 4 bases from J; bases unmatched to any gene: 5. CDR3 sequence (DNA): TGTGCCAGCAGTGCTAGCGGTCCGGGGGCCAACGTCCTGACTTTC. It is translated as CASSASGPGANVLTF.

J is TRBJ1-3 and V is TRBV20-1; D is perhaps TRBD1 (5 bases). From germline, CDR1 is DFQATT and CDR2 SNEGSKA (reference sequence). This CDR3 is 15 amino acids long. V was trimmed by 3 bases and J by 2 bases, leaving 14 bases between them. CDR3 DNA: TGCAGTGCTAGCAGTCAGGGTAGGCCTGGAAACACCATATATTTT. It specifies CSASSQGRPGNTIYF.

V gene TRBV7-6 combines with J gene TRBJ2-7, with 14 bases that match TRBD2. Germline V gene data show CDR1 as SGHVS and CDR2 as FNYEAQ. V lost 5 bases, J lost 0 bases, and 3 bases stayed unmatched. The CDR3 runs to 16 residues. The CDR3 DNA sequence: TGTGCCAGCAGCCTGACTAGCGGGGGGGACTCCTACGAGCAGTACTTC. This codes for CASSLTSGGDSYEQYF.

There are a few counts of this clonotype. This chain uses TRBV9 with TRBJ2-1, with a possible D match to TRBD2 (6 bases). CDR1 SGDLS and CDR2 YYNGEE come from the germline V gene. This CDR3 region has 15 residues. Trimming removed 3 bases at V and 3 bases at J, with 13 bases between. The CDR3 DNA follows: TGTGCCAGCAGCGCCTTTAGCGGAGGCTACAATGAGCAGTTCTTC. This translates into CASSAFSGGYNEQFF.

The gene calls are TRBV6-1 and TRBJ1-1; 8 nucleotides align to TRBD1. Germline V CDR1 and CDR2: MNHNS, SASEGT. The CDR3 is 15 residues long. Trimming took 4 bases from V and 4 from J; bases not matched to a gene: 8. CDR3 residues: CASSARQGPGTEAFF. The CDR3 region has the DNA TGTGCCAGCAGTGCTCGACAGGGGCCGGGCACTGAAGCTTTCTTT.

V gene TRBV10-3 combines with J gene TRBJ2-7; D unclear. CDR3 length: 13 residues. The germline gives CDR1 ENHRY, CDR2 SYGVKD. Trimming cost V 3 bases and J 1 base, with 7 bases left between them. In DNA, the CDR3 is TGTGCCATCAGTGATCAACTGTCCTACGAGCAGTACTTC. Translated: CAISDQLSYEQYF.

On this clonotype: A clone one base away is much larger, so this may be a read error. The chain uses TRBV12-3 or TRBV12-4 and TRBJ1-2; D uncertain. The CDR3 has 13 residues. Trimming pared 10 bases from V and 0 bases from J, leaving 12 bases between. The CDR3 DNA reads TGTGCCACCGGAGGCAGGTCTAACTATGGCTACACCTTC. Translated: CATGGRSNYGYTF.

The chain uses TRBV20-1 and TRBJ1-4, with a possible D match to TRBD1 (5 bases). Trimming shortened V by 7 bases and J by 6 bases, and 21 bases separated the two germline ends. Per the germline V gene, CDR1 is DFQATT and CDR2 is SNEGSKA (reference sequence). CDR3 length equals 15 residues. The CDR3 loop reads CSDPPPGLVHEKLFF. The CDR3 coding sequence is TGCAGTGATCCGCCCCCGGGACTAGTTCATGAAAAACTGTTTTTT.

Comment on this clonotype: This may arise from a read error, as a much more abundant clone is one base away. The gene calls are TRBV6-5 and TRBJ1-2; D remains unclear. The CDR3 is 12 amino acids. Germline loops: CDR1 MNHEY, CDR2 SVGAGI. The CDR3 DNA sequence: TGTGCCAGCAGTAGGACTAACTATGGCTACGCCTTC. This sequence encodes CASSRTNYGYAF.

This clonotype was counted a few times. This is likely a read error, given that the CDR3 carries no conserved phenylalanine or tryptophan at its end. The chain carries TRBV20-1 and TRBJ1-1; D unresolved. Trimming shortened V by 3 bases and J by 6 bases, and 14 bases separated the two germline ends. The germline gives CDR1 DFQATT, CDR2 SNEGSKA (reference sequence). The CDR3 covers 13 residues. CDR3 protein: CSARAGGPPEAFL. The DNA for the CDR3 is TGCAGTGCTAGGGCCGGTGGGCCCCCTGAAGCTTTCCTT.

The CDR3 DNA reads TGTGCCAGCAGCGTTTTTGGACTAGCGGGACCTAGCGAGCAGTACTTC. It encodes CASSVFGLAGPSEQYF. The rearrangement uses TRBV7-9 and TRBJ2-7; 12 bases agree with TRBD2. Germline V gene data show CDR1 as SEHNR and CDR2 as FQNEAQ (reference sequence). Trimming removed 5 bases from V and 6 bases from J; junction bases left unmatched: 11. The CDR3 consists of 16 residues.

The J gene is TRBJ2-6, the V gene TRBV7-2; D unclear. The CDR3 sequence is 13 residues long. The germline V gene encodes CDR1 SGHTA and CDR2 FQGNSA. V lost 7 bases to trimming and J lost 4 bases, with 8 bases between them. CDR3 sequence reads: CASTREGANVLTF. The CDR3 bases are TGTGCCAGCACCCGAGAGGGGGCCAACGTCCTGACTTTC.

V and J are TRBV9 and TRBJ2-6; D may be TRBD1 (5 bases). Germline V gene sequence: CDR1 SGDLS, CDR2 YYNGEE. CDR3 length: 15 residues. The germline V and J ends were trimmed by 4 bases and 0 bases, with 8 bases remaining between them. The CDR3 reads CASSQGVSGANVLTF. The CDR3 bases are TGTGCCAGCAGCCAAGGGGTCTCTGGGGCCAACGTCCTGACTTTC.

This clonotype appeared a single time. The genes are TRBV12-3 or TRBV12-4 and TRBJ1-2; D gene unclear. Trimming removed 4 bases from V and 8 bases from J, with 14 bases in between. The CDR3 is 13 amino acids. The chain's CDR3 is CASSSDRLWGYTF. CDR3 sequence (DNA): TGTGCCAGCAGTTCGGACCGCCTCTGGGGCTACACCTTC.

To note about this clonotype: This clone may be a read error of a much larger clone one base away. Without the conserved terminal phenylalanine or tryptophan, this CDR3 likely stems from a read error. The rearrangement uses TRBV15 and TRBJ1-2; D gene unclear. Trimming shortened V by 2 bases and J by 0 bases, and 4 bases separated the two germline ends. The germline CDR1 and CDR2 sequences are LNHNV and YYDKDF (reference sequence). The length of the CDR3 is 13 residues. CDR3: CATSRQANYGYTL. The CDR3 region has the DNA TGTGCCACCAGCAGACAGGCTAACTATGGCTACACCCTC.

The chain carries TRBV6-2 or TRBV6-3 and TRBJ2-5; D unresolved. This CDR3 region has 13 residues. Germline CDR1 MNHEY, CDR2 SVGEGT. The ends were cut back, 5 bases at V and 4 bases at J, with 11 bases in the middle. DNA for the CDR3: TGTGCCAGCAGTCCCGAGGAGAGAGAGACCCAGTACTTC. The encoded protein is CASSPEERETQYF.

The chain couples TRBV5-5 to TRBJ2-7; no definite D call. Germline CDR1 is SGHKS and CDR2 is YYEKEE (reference sequence). CDR3 size: 14 residues. Trimming left V 1 base short and J 2 bases short, with 10 bases between. The CDR3 region has the DNA TGTGCCAGCAGCTTGAGAGTCCGACCCTACGAGCAGTACTTC. It encodes CASSLRVRPYEQYF.

The chain links TRBV7-6 to TRBJ2-1, with TRBD2 as a possible D gene (5 bases). The V and J ends lost 7 bases and 5 bases respectively, with 12 bases between them. Germline assignment: CDR1 SGHVS and CDR2 FNYEAQ. This CDR3 has 13 residues. This CDR3 reads CASTMSGDNEQFF. The CDR3 DNA is TGTGCCAGCACCATGAGCGGAGACAATGAGCAGTTCTTC.

The V gene is TRBV7-9, the J gene TRBJ2-5; D is tentatively TRBD1 or TRBD2 (6 bases each). Germline assignment: CDR1 SEHNR and CDR2 FQNEAQ (reference sequence). This CDR3 spans 14 amino acids. V shed 5 bases and J shed 5 bases, with 15 bases lying between them. CDR3 region: CASSAQGGMETQYF. CDR3 nucleotide sequence: TGTGCCAGCAGCGCACAGGGAGGAATGGAGACCCAGTACTTC. Together with reference TRBV7-9 and TRBJ2-5, the CDR3 gives the full variable domain: DTGVSQNPRHKITKRGQNVTFRCDPISEHNRLYWYRQTLGQGPEFLTYFQNEAQLEKSRLLSDRFSAERPKGSFSTLEIQRTEQGDSAMYLCASSAQGGMETQYFGPGTRLLVL.

This clonotype has a count of ten or more. The rearrangement uses TRBV15 and TRBJ1-5; D uncertain. V shed 1 base and J shed 5 bases, with 6 bases lying between them. The germline gives CDR1 LNHNV, CDR2 YYDKDF (reference sequence). This CDR3 comprises 13 residues. The CDR3 protein is CATSRGRYQPQHF. Here the CDR3 DNA reads TGTGCCACCAGCAGAGGCAGGTATCAGCCCCAGCATTTT. Looking up the rest from reference TRBV15 and TRBJ1-5 gives the full variable domain: DAMVIQNPRYQVTQFGKPVTLSCSQTLNHNVMYWYQQKSSQAPKLLFHYYDKDFNNEADTPDNFQSRRPNTSFCFLDIRSPGLGDTAMYLCATSRGRYQPQHFGDGTRLSIL.

This clonotype occurred many times. The rearrangement links TRBV15 to TRBJ1-5, with D possibly matching TRBD1 (5 bases). The CDR3 consists of 17 residues. Trimming cost V 6 bases and J 4 bases, with 22 bases left between them. Germline CDR1 LNHNV, CDR2 YYDKDF (reference sequence). The CDR3 here is CATSKRRGGSQNQPQHF. DNA of the CDR3: TGTGCCACCAGTAAGAGGAGGGGTGGCAGTCAGAATCAGCCCCAGCATTTT.

This clonotype was counted a few times. The rearrangement links TRBV10-3 to TRBJ1-2, with D perhaps matching TRBD1 (6 bases). This CDR3 contains 14 residues. Between the trimmed V and J ends, which lost 0 bases and 4 bases, there was a span of 9 bases. Germline loops: CDR1 ENHRY, CDR2 SYGVKD. The CDR3, as DNA: TGTGCCATCAGTGAGTCACAGGGTGGCTATGGCTACACCTTC. This codes for CAISESQGGYGYTF.